Below, 5 T cell receptor beta chains from the same sample are listed, as sequenced in a study of blood T cells in healthy people across ages (dated by TCRdb to the mid-2010s). Library preparation employed 5' RACE. Sequencing relied on an Illumina HiSeq 2500. A second roughly 6 to 12 cycle PCR used a sample-barcoded 5' primer and a J-beta primer mix. TCRdb passed the public sequencing reads through fastp at Q25 and MiXCR, retaining productive beta sequences. Entries are consolidated by CDR3 protein sequence, retaining the most common genes and DNA. This sample holds 650,000 to 950,000 distinct CDR3 sequences; around 42% were observed only once. Around 18% of the sample is taken by the ten largest. Material: blood. Receptor source: a man aged 55-75 years in good health.

This clonotype was seen repeatedly, ten times or more. The rearrangement uses TRBV4-3 and TRBJ1-2; 10 bases are a match to TRBD1. The CDR3 consists of 13 residues. Germline V gene data show CDR1 as LGHNA and CDR2 as YSLEER. V lost 5 bases to trimming and J lost 7 bases; unmatched junction nucleotides: 4. CDR3 nucleotide sequence: TGCGCCAGCAGCTCTCGACAGGGGGCTGGCTACACCTTC. Its protein is CASSSRQGAGYTF.

The table lists this clonotype with a few counts. J is TRBJ2-1 and V is TRBV7-9; unclear D gene. CDR3 length: 16 residues. The germline gives CDR1 SEHNR, CDR2 FQNEAQ (reference sequence). Trimming stripped 0 bases from V and 10 bases from J, with 19 bases between. The chain's CDR3 is CASSLAFQATLKEQFF. The CDR3 DNA sequence: TGTGCCAGCAGCTTAGCGTTCCAGGCTACCCTGAAAGAGCAGTTCTTC.

This clonotype has only a few counts. The chain has TRBV12-3 or TRBV12-4 and TRBJ2-7; D may correspond to TRBD1 or TRBD2 (5 bases each). The length of the CDR3 is 14 residues. V shed 6 bases and J shed 0 bases, with 12 bases lying between them. CDR3 coding DNA: TGTGCCAGCAGGGATCGGGACCTCTCCTACGAGCAGTACTTC. This codes for CASRDRDLSYEQYF.

This clonotype came up many times. V is TRBV14 and J is TRBJ2-7; a weak D match, TRBD2 (5 bases). The V and J ends lost 9 bases and 4 bases respectively, with 13 bases between them. Germline V gene sequence: CDR1 SGHDN, CDR2 FVKESK. This CDR3 comprises 12 residues. CDR3 sequence (DNA): TGTGCCAGTCGACACGGGGTTTACGAGCAGTACTTC. Translated: CASRHGVYEQYF.

This clonotype was recorded a few times. The chain couples TRBV7-3 to TRBJ2-3, with TRBD2 matching over 9 bases. This CDR3 has 15 amino acids. Per the germline V gene, CDR1 is SGHTA and CDR2 is FQGTGA. With 5 bases clipped from V and 1 base from J, the junction kept 4 bases outside the gene matches. CDR3 sequence: CASSLQRGGTDTQYF. The DNA of the CDR3 is TGTGCCAGCAGCCTGCAGCGGGGGGGCACAGATACGCAGTATTTT.